This TCR beta chain emerged from a study of beta chain features in type 1 diabetes. The overall study: No age, gender or cell yield differences were seen between patients and healthy donors. Researchers looked at approximately 100,000,000 sorted cells across all samples. Study-wide results and caveats: In all four CD4+ subsets, TCRB CDR3 length was significantly, moderately reduced in type 1 diabetes. For patients, the naive, central memory and Treg TCRB repertoires appeared more alike than for healthy donors. Insertions were fewer and deletions more numerous at VDJ junctions in type 1 diabetes patients.

The CDR3 is 16 residues long. Trimming left V 0 bases short and J 0 bases short, with 9 bases between. Germline CDR1 is LGHNA and CDR2 is YSLEER. Expressed TCRB transcripts were sequenced, since all the RNA that had been isolated was reverse transcribed. Profiling relied on immunoSEQ multiplex PCR, and the TCRdb table lists in-frame clones only, not all of them. The repertoire holds about 640,000 clones, 9.5% to 15% seen once, with 0.095% to 0.15% in the top ten. This clone showed up just a few times. Its target is unknown. Sequenced: naive CD4+ T cells from blood. This rearrangement joins TRBV4-3 to TRBJ1-5, with no clear D. The clonotype was recovered from a man aged 30-40 years with type 1 diabetes. This chain's CDR3 is CASSQDYQYSNQPQHF. CDR3 DNA sequence: TGCGCCAGCAGCCAAGATTACCAGTATAGCAATCAGCCCCAGCATTTT.